Sequencing of this TCR beta chain was carried out in a study of response to subunit inactivated influenza vaccine. The study, taken as a whole, reports: After each seasonal influenza vaccination, few new T cells are recruited, the authors suggested.

In its sample, this clonotype was seen a few times. Its antigen is unknown. The CDR3 sequence is 15 residues long. The germline V gene encodes CDR1 SQVTM and CDR2 ANQGSEA. With 6 bases clipped from V and 4 bases from J, the junction kept 7 bases outside the gene matches. From the RT-PCR reads, TCRdb called clonotypes with MiXCR, one entry per CDR3 protein. Counted here are under 500,000 distinct CDR3 sequences, approximately 10% occurring once; the ten biggest clones make up approximately 12%. This material consisted of PBMCs from blood, taken 40 to 50 days after vaccination. V and J are TRBV29-1 and TRBJ2-2; TRBD1 agrees at 11 bases. The origin of this receptor is a man aged 45-65 years who received an inactivated influenza vaccine. CDR3 DNA sequence: TGCAGCGTCCGAACCGGGACAGGGGGCACCGGGGAGCTGTTTTTT. Amino acids: CSVRTGTGGTGELFF.